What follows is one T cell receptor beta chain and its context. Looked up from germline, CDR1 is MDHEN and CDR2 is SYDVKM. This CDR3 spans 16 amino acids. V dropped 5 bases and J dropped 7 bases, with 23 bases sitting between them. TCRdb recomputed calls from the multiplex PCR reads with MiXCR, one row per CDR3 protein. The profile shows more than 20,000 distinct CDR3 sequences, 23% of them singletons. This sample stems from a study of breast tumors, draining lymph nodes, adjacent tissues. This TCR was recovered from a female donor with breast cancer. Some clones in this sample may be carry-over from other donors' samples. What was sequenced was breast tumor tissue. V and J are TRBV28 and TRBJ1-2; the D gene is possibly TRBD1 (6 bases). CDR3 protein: CASSPPQGIKLGGYTF. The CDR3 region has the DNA TGTGCCAGCAGTCCCCCACAGGGTATTAAGCTCGGTGGCTACACCTTC.